The 13 T cell receptor beta chains below were found in one sample sequenced in a study of tumor and adjacent non-tumor tissue in lung cancer. RNA was extracted from bulk tissue without any cell sorting. Distant lung tissue was collected more than 3 cm away from the tumor edge. Three rounds of nested PCR, following a modified ARM-PCR protocol, produced the TCRbeta library. TCRdb reprocessed the multiplex PCR reads via MiXCR and lists one record per CDR3 protein. The sample records approximately 120,000 distinct CDR3 sequences, about 65% being singletons. Input material: distant non-tumor lung tissue. These receptors originate from a man aged 60 to 69 with non-small cell lung cancer.

Remarks on this clonotype: The conserved phenylalanine or tryptophan is not found at the CDR3 terminus, so this likely reflects a read error. The chain has TRBV29-1 and TRBJ2-1; TRBD2 aligns across 11 bases. The J segment lost 3 bases and the V segment lost 0 bases, leaving 1 base of the junction unmatched. The CDR3 covers 15 residues. Germline V gives CDR1 SQVTM, CDR2 ANQGSEA. The CDR3 DNA reads TGCAGCGTTGAAGAGACTAGCGGGATCTACAATGAGCAGTTCCTA. Residues: CSVEETSGIYNEQFL.

This clonotype came up a few times. A read error may account for a junction end that differs from germline. This chain connects TRBV12-3 or TRBV12-4 to TRBJ1-5; the D is unclear. This CDR3 is 14 amino acids long. DNA for the CDR3: TGTGTCAGCACCATTGGGGTGCCAAGTCAGCCCCAGCATTTT. Its protein product is CVSTIGVPSQPQHF.

This clonotype was observed many times. The chain carries TRBV10-3 and TRBJ2-3; 15 bases are a match to TRBD2. In germline, CDR1 is ENHRY, CDR2 SYGVKD. This CDR3 comprises 18 residues. Trimming at V came to 3 bases and at J to 0 bases, leaving 4 bases not matched to a gene. The CDR3: CAISDPGLAGGSTDTQYF. As DNA, the CDR3 is TGTGCCATCAGTGACCCCGGACTAGCGGGGGGGAGCACAGATACGCAGTATTTT.

The genes are TRBV9 and TRBJ2-5, with D possibly TRBD2 on 6 matching bases. The V and J ends lost 0 bases and 4 bases respectively, with 16 bases between them. This CDR3 has 16 residues. In germline, CDR1 is SGDLS, CDR2 YYNGEE. The CDR3 here is CASSVEDMGGGETQYF. In DNA, the CDR3 is TGTGCCAGCAGCGTAGAGGACATGGGAGGAGGAGAGACCCAGTACTTC.

The chain links TRBV11-3 to TRBJ2-1; TRBD2 aligns across 13 bases. Trimming removed 5 bases from V and 0 bases from J; junction bases left unmatched: 4. The CDR3 loop spans 17 amino acids. Germline V gives CDR1 SGHNT, CDR2 YENEEA. The CDR3, as DNA: TGTGCCAGCAGCCCAGGACTAGCGGGAGCCTCCTACAATGAGCAGTTCTTC. Translated, it gives CASSPGLAGASYNEQFF.

This clonotype came up a few times. This chain links TRBV2 with TRBJ1-2; 7 bases agree with TRBD1. CDR1 and CDR2 from the germline V gene are SNHLY and FYNNEI. The CDR3 is 15 residues long. Trimming took 0 bases from V and 5 from J; bases not matched to a gene: 6. Here the CDR3 reads CASSEARTGRYGYTF. CDR3 nucleotide sequence: TGTGCCAGCAGTGAAGCTAGGACAGGCAGATATGGCTACACCTTC.

This clonotype has more than one count but fewer than ten. A much larger clone differs from this one at a single base, so this may be a read error. This chain connects TRBV6-1 to TRBJ1-2; D not certain. This CDR3 has 12 residues. Germline-derived CDR1 and CDR2 are MNHNS and SASEGT. DNA for the CDR3: TGTGCCAGCTCCTTAGGCTACTATGGCCACACCTTC. It translates to CASSLGYYGHTF.

This clonotype was counted at least ten times. This chain links TRBV11-3 with TRBJ2-1; no firm D call. There are 16 residues in the CDR3. Germline lookup yields CDR1 SGHNT and CDR2 YENEEA. V shed 3 bases and J shed 0 bases, with 12 bases lying between them. CDR3 loop: CASSFSLKSSYNEQFF. The CDR3 DNA follows: TGTGCCAGCAGCTTTTCCCTCAAGAGCTCCTACAATGAGCAGTTCTTC.

In its sample, this clonotype was seen a few times. V and J are TRBV6-2 or TRBV6-3 and TRBJ2-7; TRBD2 aligns across 10 bases. The germline V gene encodes CDR1 MNHEY and CDR2 SVGEGT. V trimming: 8 bases; J trimming: 2 bases; junction bases outside the gene matches: 9. There are 15 residues in the CDR3. The CDR3 DNA is TGTGCCAGCTTGGAGCCGGGACTAGCGACCTACGAGCAGTACTTC. Protein product: CASLEPGLATYEQYF.

The sample holds a few counts of this clonotype. The V call is TRBV5-4, the J call TRBJ2-3; 12 nucleotides align to TRBD2. The germline V gene encodes CDR1 SGHNT and CDR2 YYREEE (reference sequence). CDR3 length: 17 amino acids. Losses at the gene ends were 0 bases for V and 5 bases for J; bases not matched to a gene: 7. CDR3 DNA sequence: TGTGCCAGCAGCTTGGACTCTAGCGGGAGGGCCGGAGATACGCAGTATTTT. Residues: CASSLDSSGRAGDTQYF.

Note on this clonotype: A much larger clonotype is one base distant, so this may be a read error. The chain uses TRBV2 and TRBJ1-2; D perhaps matches TRBD1 (5 bases). Germline V gene data show CDR1 as SNHLY and CDR2 as FYNNEI. With 4 bases removed from V and 8 bases from J, the gap between germline ends came to 17 bases. This CDR3 comprises 14 residues. The CDR3 protein is CASSAYHQGKGYTF. The CDR3, as DNA: TGTGCCAGCAGTGCCTACCATCAGGGTAAGGGCTACACCTTC.

The J gene is TRBJ2-1, the V gene TRBV11-1; 11 bases agree with TRBD2. The J call may be wrong; the DNA end is better matched by TRBJ2-7. The CDR3 loop spans 16 amino acids. Germline V gene sequence: CDR1 SGHAT, CDR2 FQDESV (reference sequence). CDR3 amino acids: CASSRTSGQSYNEQYF. The CDR3 nucleotides are TGTGCCAGTAGTCGGACTAGCGGGCAATCATACAATGAGCAGTACTTC.

This clonotype was counted only a few times. Its ends do not fully match the called genes, so a read error is possible. V is TRBV11-2 and J is TRBJ2-5; no firm D call. CDR1 is SGHAT and CDR2 is FQNNGV in the germline V gene. This CDR3 has 14 amino acids. DNA of the CDR3: TGTGCCAGCAGTAAGCAGGAGCTTAAAGAGACCCAGTACTTT. It is translated as CASSKQELKETQYF.